What follows are 24 T cell receptor beta chains derived from one specimen sequenced in a study of post-analysis software for immune sequencing data. Presence of unique molecular identifiers characterized the TCR beta cDNA libraries. From the PCR reads, TCRdb called clonotypes with MiXCR, one entry per CDR3 protein. The sample consists of hundreds of thousands of distinct CDR3 sequences, roughly 29% of them appearing once. These receptors' antigens are unknown. Study observations and caveats: Comparison of patients with controls showed five TRBV segments more frequent in patients, TRBV5-6, TRBV5-1 and TRBV20-1 among them.

Source material: blood. The receptors come from a girl aged 10 to 17 with multiple sclerosis.

The DNA for the CDR3 is TGTGCCAGCAGTGAAGCAACGGGGAAGAGAGCCAAAAACATTCAGTACTTC. Amino acid sequence: CASSEATGKRAKNIQYF. The chain recombines TRBV2 with TRBJ2-4; TRBD2 might be the D (5 bases). There are 17 residues in the CDR3. Between the trimmed V and J ends, which lost 0 bases and 0 bases, there was a span of 12 bases. Germline V gene data show CDR1 as SNHLY and CDR2 as FYNNEI.

This clonotype has only a few counts. CDR3 nucleotides: TGTGCCAGCATAGCTGTGGGCCTACGGGAGCAGTACTTC. Translating gives CASIAVGLREQYF. The chain combines TRBV6-1 with TRBJ2-7, with no clear D. Trimming cost V 7 bases and J 7 bases, with 17 bases left between them. The CDR3 is 13 residues long. Looked up from germline, CDR1 is MNHNS and CDR2 is SASEGT.

This clonotype was observed a handful of times. The V gene is TRBV4-3, the J gene TRBJ1-1; D is perhaps TRBD1 (5 bases). Germline loops: CDR1 LGHNA, CDR2 YSLEER. The CDR3 totals 14 residues. The ends were cut back, 4 bases at V and 7 bases at J, with 16 bases in the middle. The CDR3 here is CASSRTTVGDEAFF. CDR3 in DNA: TGCGCCAGCAGCCGAACCACCGTGGGGGATGAAGCTTTCTTT.

The chain carries TRBV27 and TRBJ2-4; D is perhaps TRBD1 (5 bases). The J call is doubtful: the DNA matches TRBJ2-7 better. Germline CDR1 and CDR2: MNHEY and SMNVEV (reference sequence). The CDR3 has 13 residues. The CDR3 DNA reads TGTGCCAGCAGTTTGGGGCCTACCAACGAGCAGTACTTC. Protein: CASSLGPTNEQYF.

The V and J genes are TRBV4-3 and TRBJ2-7; the D gene is possibly TRBD1 (7 bases). Germline assignment: CDR1 LGHNA and CDR2 YSLEER. V lost 6 bases to trimming and J lost 4 bases, with 19 bases between them. CDR3 length equals 15 residues. The CDR3 reads CASSQNQGGQYEQYF. The DNA for the CDR3 is TGCGCCAGCAGTCAAAATCAGGGGGGCCAGTACGAGCAGTACTTC.

The chain joins TRBV4-2 to TRBJ2-4, with D perhaps matching TRBD2 (5 bases). The CDR3 has 14 amino acids. Germline CDR1 LGHNA, CDR2 YNFKEQ. Between the trimmed V and J ends, which lost 0 bases and 9 bases, there was a span of 12 bases. The CDR3 region has the DNA TGTGCCAGCAGCCAAGATCAGCGGTTCAGCATTCAGTACTTC. This gives the protein CASSQDQRFSIQYF.

This clonotype was observed a handful of times. CDR3 sequence reads: CASSLILAGGGDTQYF. CDR3 in DNA: TGTGCCAGCAGCTTAATACTAGCGGGGGGCGGAGATACGCAGTATTTT. This chain connects TRBV7-2 to TRBJ2-3; 12 bases map to TRBD2. Trimming at V came to 2 bases and at J to 5 bases, leaving 5 bases not matched to a gene. Germline CDR1 and CDR2: SGHTA and FQGNSA. The CDR3 contains 16 residues.

V usage is TRBV6-2 or TRBV6-3 and J usage is TRBJ2-3; D might be TRBD1 or TRBD2, each matching 5 bases. V dropped 5 bases and J dropped 2 bases, with 11 bases sitting between them. CDR1 is MNHEY and CDR2 is SVGEGT in the germline V gene. The CDR3 is made up of 14 amino acids. DNA for the CDR3: TGTGCCAGCAGTCGAGGGGACCTCACAGATACGCAGTATTTT. The encoded protein is CASSRGDLTDTQYF.

This clonotype was picked up a small number of times. The J gene is TRBJ2-3, the V gene TRBV20-1, with D tentatively TRBD2 (5 bases). Trimming removed 1 base from V and 4 bases from J, with 12 bases in between. The length of the CDR3 is 14 residues. In germline, CDR1 is DFQATT, CDR2 SNEGSKA (reference sequence). Written as DNA, the CDR3 is TGCAGTGCTAGAGTAGCGAGGCGAGCAGATACGCAGTATTTT. This codes for CSARVARRADTQYF.

The chain is built from TRBV7-2 and TRBJ2-1; possible D gene TRBD2, 6 bases. The CDR3 extends over 18 amino acids. The germline CDR1 and CDR2 sequences are SGHTA and FQGNSA. Trimming took 3 bases from V and 1 from J, leaving 19 bases between them. The chain's CDR3 is CASSLAGLRVGSYNEQFF. CDR3 nucleotides: TGTGCCAGCAGCTTGGCGGGACTCCGGGTGGGGTCCTACAATGAGCAGTTCTTC.

The rearrangement joins TRBV20-1 to TRBJ1-4; perhaps TRBD1 as D (5 bases). V dropped 1 base and J dropped 7 bases, with 13 bases sitting between them. The CDR3 runs to 14 residues. CDR1 is DFQATT and CDR2 is SNEGSKA in the germline V gene (reference sequence). CDR3 sequence: CSARGGGKTEKLFF. In DNA form, the CDR3 reads TGCAGTGCTAGAGGGGGGGGTAAAACTGAAAAACTGTTTTTT.

This clonotype was recorded a few times. The V call is TRBV2, the J call TRBJ1-6, with D tentatively TRBD1 (6 bases). Germline assignment: CDR1 SNHLY and CDR2 FYNNEI. The CDR3 runs to 14 residues. Trimming left V 1 base short and J 7 bases short, with 8 bases between. Here the CDR3 reads CASSEGDINSPLHF. For the CDR3, the DNA is TGTGCCAGCAGTGAAGGGGACATCAATTCACCCCTCCACTTT.

The J gene is TRBJ2-7, the V gene TRBV6-6, with 7 bases identical to TRBD1. V dropped 2 bases and J dropped 0; count of bases not matched to a gene: 10. Germline-derived CDR1 and CDR2 are MNHNY and SVGAGI (reference sequence). The CDR3 contains 17 residues. CDR3 region: CASSYTAMAGGSYEQYF. In nucleotides, the CDR3 is TGTGCCAGCAGTTACACGGCGATGGCAGGGGGCTCCTACGAGCAGTACTTC.

This clonotype showed up just a few times. V gene TRBV20-1 combines with J gene TRBJ2-7; D is perhaps TRBD2 (5 bases). V was cut by 4 bases and J by 6 bases, with 28 bases left in between. The germline CDR1 and CDR2 sequences are DFQATT and SNEGSKA (reference sequence). The CDR3 is made up of 17 amino acids. CDR3 sequence (DNA): TGCAGTGCTAAAAAGTTACGACGAGCGGCATTGATCCCCGAGCAGTACTTC. Encoded protein: CSAKKLRRAALIPEQYF.

The V and J genes are TRBV6-4 and TRBJ2-3; weak D call: TRBD2 (5 bases). CDR3 length equals 14 residues. The V end was cut by 6 bases, the J end by 3 bases, with 13 bases between. Per germline, CDR1 MRHNA and CDR2 SNTAGT. CDR3 residues: CASSPGMGTDTQYF. The CDR3, as DNA: TGTGCCAGCAGCCCCGGGATGGGAACAGATACGCAGTATTTT.

The genes are TRBV28 and TRBJ1-2; D unclear. The V gene lost 3 bases and the J gene lost 1 base, with 18 bases spanning the gap. Germline CDR1 is MDHEN and CDR2 is SYDVKM. The length of the CDR3 is 17 residues. The CDR3 DNA follows: TGTGCCAGCAGTTTTCGGGTAGAAACTTACTTTAACTATGGCTACACCTTC. Its translation is CASSFRVETYFNYGYTF.

Here the CDR3 reads CASSLGTGFGQPQHF. In DNA form, the CDR3 reads TGTGCCAGCAGCTTGGGGACAGGGTTTGGGCAGCCCCAGCATTTT. V usage is TRBV5-5 and J usage is TRBJ1-5, with TRBD1 matching over 8 bases. Germline CDR1 and CDR2: SGHKS and YYEKEE (reference sequence). CDR3 length equals 15 residues. V dropped 0 bases and J dropped 7; count of bases not matched to a gene: 6.

The V call is TRBV12-3 or TRBV12-4, the J call TRBJ2-5; a weak D match, TRBD1 (5 bases). The CDR3 loop spans 13 amino acids. V was clipped by 5 bases and J by 4 bases, with 11 bases between them. This CDR3 reads CASSAQGVETQYF. CDR3 DNA: TGTGCCAGCAGTGCTCAGGGCGTAGAGACCCAGTACTTC.

In this sample, this clonotype turned up a few times. The chain joins TRBV10-3 to TRBJ2-2, with D possibly matching TRBD1 (6 bases). The germline V gene has CDR1 ENHRY and CDR2 SYGVKD. The CDR3 runs to 14 residues. V dropped 6 bases and J dropped 1 base, with 9 bases sitting between them. The CDR3 sequence: CAIRPGQNTGELFF. As DNA, the CDR3 is TGTGCCATCAGGCCGGGACAGAACACCGGGGAGCTGTTTTTT.

The chain has TRBV7-2 and TRBJ2-7; D ambiguous. In germline, CDR1 is SGHTA, CDR2 FQGNSA. Trimming removed 1 base from V and 4 bases from J, with 11 bases in between. The CDR3 runs 14 residues. Written as DNA, the CDR3 is TGTGCCAGCAGCTTAGGGGTATCCGAGTACGAGCAGTACTTC. This gives the protein CASSLGVSEYEQYF.

J is TRBJ2-1 and V is TRBV20-1; tentatively, D is TRBD2 (6 bases). TRBJ2-7 matches the DNA end more closely, so the J call is doubtful. The CDR3 totals 16 residues. CDR1 DFQATT and CDR2 SNEGSKA come from the germline V gene (reference sequence). The chain's CDR3 is CSANGLTGPSYNEQYF. In DNA form, the CDR3 reads TGCAGTGCTAACGGACTAACGGGGCCCTCCTACAATGAGCAGTACTTC.

The chain recombines TRBV12-3 or TRBV12-4 with TRBJ2-1; D unclear. The CDR3 runs to 12 residues. Trimming pared 7 bases from V and 5 bases from J, leaving 9 bases between. CDR3 DNA sequence: TGTGCCAGCATGGACGGCAACAATGAGCAGTTCTTC. Translating gives CASMDGNNEQFF.

V and J are TRBV9 and TRBJ2-7; 7 bases align to TRBD1. With V trimmed by 0 bases and J by 5 bases, 5 bases remained unmatched. The CDR3 extends over 14 amino acids. Germline V CDR1 and CDR2: SGDLS, YYNGEE. The CDR3 here is CASSVGGGWNEQYF. The CDR3, as DNA: TGTGCCAGCAGCGTAGGAGGGGGCTGGAACGAGCAGTACTTC.

This clonotype was observed a handful of times. The chain carries TRBV7-2 and TRBJ2-7, with 8 bases lining up with TRBD2. Looked up from germline, CDR1 is SGHTA and CDR2 is FQGNSA. Unmatched junction bases numbered 5, after V lost 1 base and J lost 6 bases. CDR3 length: 14 residues. The CDR3 nucleotides are TGTGCCAGCAGCTTAGACGGGAGGGCCGGCGAGCAGTACTTC. Its protein is CASSLDGRAGEQYF.